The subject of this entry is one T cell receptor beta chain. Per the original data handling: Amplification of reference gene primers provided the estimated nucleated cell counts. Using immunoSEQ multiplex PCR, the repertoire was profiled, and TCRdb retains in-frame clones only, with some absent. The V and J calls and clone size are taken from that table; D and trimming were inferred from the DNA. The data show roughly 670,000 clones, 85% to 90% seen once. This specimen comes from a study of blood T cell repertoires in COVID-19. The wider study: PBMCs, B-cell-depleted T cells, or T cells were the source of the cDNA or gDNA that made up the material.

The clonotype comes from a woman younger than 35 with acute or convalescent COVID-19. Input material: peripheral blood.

CDR3 sequence reads: CASRAGWGEKLFF. CDR3 in DNA: TGCGCCAGCAGGGCAGGGTGGGGTGAAAAACTGTTTTTT. This chain joins TRBV4-3 and TRBJ1-4, with D tentatively TRBD1 (5 bases). The germline V gene has CDR1 LGHNA and CDR2 YSLEER. CDR3 size: 13 residues. Trimming removed 6 bases from V and 7 bases from J, with 12 bases in between.